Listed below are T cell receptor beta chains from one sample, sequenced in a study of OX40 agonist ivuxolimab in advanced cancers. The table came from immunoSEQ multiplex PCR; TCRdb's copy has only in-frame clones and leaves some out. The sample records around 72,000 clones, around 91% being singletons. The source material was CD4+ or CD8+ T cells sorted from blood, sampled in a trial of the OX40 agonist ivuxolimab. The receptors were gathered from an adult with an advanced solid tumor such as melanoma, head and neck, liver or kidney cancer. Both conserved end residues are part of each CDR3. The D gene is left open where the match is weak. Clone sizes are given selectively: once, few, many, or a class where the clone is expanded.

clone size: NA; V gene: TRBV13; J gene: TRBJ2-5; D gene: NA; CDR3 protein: CASSSLIEGSSRETQYF; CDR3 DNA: TGTGCCAGCAGCTCGCTCATTGAGGGGAGTAGTCGAGAGACCCAGTACTTC
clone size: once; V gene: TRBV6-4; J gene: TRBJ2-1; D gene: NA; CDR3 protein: CASSDSRGGALNEQFF; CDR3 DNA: TGTGCCAGCAGTGACTCGAGAGGGGGGGCGTTGAATGAGCAGTTCTTC
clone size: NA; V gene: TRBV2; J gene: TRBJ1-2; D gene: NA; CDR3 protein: CASSEQRANYGYTF; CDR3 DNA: TGTGCCAGCAGTGAACAGAGAGCTAACTATGGCTACACCTTC
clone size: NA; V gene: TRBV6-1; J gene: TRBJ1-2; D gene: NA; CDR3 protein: CASSEGGGYGYTF; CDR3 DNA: TGTGCCAGCAGTGAGGGGGGCGGCTATGGCTACACCTTC
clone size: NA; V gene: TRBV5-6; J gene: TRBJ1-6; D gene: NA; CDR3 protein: CASSLGSIFNSPLHF; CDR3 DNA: TGTGCCAGCAGCTTGGGTTCCATCTTCAATTCACCCCTCCACTTT
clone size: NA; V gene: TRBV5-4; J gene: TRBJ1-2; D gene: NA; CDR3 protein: CASSLAGLSGYTF; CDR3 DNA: TGTGCCAGCAGCTTGGCGGGGCTGTCTGGCTACACCTTC
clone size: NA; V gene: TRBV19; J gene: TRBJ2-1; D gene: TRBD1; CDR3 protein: CASTGRDRGHNEQFF; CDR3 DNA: TGTGCCAGTACCGGGCGGGACAGGGGGCACAATGAGCAGTTCTTC
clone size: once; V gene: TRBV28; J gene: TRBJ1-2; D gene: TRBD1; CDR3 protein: CASSVGTGDSDGYTF; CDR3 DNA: TGTGCCAGCAGCGTCGGGACAGGGGATTCAGACGGCTACACCTTC
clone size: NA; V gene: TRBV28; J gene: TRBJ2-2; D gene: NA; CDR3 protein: CASSLSWKAGELFF; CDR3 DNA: TGTGCCAGCAGTTTATCCTGGAAAGCCGGGGAGCTGTTTTTT
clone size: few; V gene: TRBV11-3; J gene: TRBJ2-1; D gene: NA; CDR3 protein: CASSSYRDWNEQFF; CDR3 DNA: TGTGCCAGCAGCTCGTACCGGGACTGGAATGAGCAGTTCTTC
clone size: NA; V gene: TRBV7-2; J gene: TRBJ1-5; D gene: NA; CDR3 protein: CASSLKGLGQPQHF; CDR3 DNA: TGTGCCAGCAGCCTTAAGGGACTGGGGCAGCCCCAGCATTTT
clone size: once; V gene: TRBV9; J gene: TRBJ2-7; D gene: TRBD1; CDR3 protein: CASSVGQGASYEQYF; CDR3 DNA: TGTGCCAGCAGCGTAGGACAGGGGGCTTCCTACGAGCAGTACTTC
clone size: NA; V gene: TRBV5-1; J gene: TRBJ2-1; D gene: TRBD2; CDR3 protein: CASSLALAGPYNEQFF; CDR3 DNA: TGCGCCAGCAGCTTGGCCCTAGCGGGCCCCTACAATGAGCAGTTCTTC